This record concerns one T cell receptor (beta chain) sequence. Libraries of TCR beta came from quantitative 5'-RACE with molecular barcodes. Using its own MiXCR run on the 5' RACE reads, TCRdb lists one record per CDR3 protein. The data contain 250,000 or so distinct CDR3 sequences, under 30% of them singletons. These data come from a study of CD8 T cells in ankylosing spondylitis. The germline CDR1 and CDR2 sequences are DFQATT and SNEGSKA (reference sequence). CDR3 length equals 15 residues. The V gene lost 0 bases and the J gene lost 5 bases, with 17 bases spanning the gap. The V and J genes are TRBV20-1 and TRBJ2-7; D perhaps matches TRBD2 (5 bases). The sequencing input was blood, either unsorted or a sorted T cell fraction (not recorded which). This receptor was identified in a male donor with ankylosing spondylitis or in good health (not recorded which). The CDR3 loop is CSARDGQRSLNEQYF. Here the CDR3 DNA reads TGCAGTGCTAGAGACGGGCAGCGGAGCCTAAACGAGCAGTACTTC.